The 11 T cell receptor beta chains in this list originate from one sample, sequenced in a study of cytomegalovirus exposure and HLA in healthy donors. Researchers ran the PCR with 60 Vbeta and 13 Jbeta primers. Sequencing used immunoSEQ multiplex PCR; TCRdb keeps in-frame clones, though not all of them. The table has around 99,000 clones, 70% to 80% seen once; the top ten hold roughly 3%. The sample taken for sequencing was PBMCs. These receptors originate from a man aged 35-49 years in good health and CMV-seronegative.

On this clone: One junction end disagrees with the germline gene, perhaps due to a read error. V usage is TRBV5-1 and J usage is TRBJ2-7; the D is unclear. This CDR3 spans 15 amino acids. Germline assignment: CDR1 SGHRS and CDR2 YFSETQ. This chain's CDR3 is CASSLGTEPPYEQYF. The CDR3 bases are TGCGCCAGCAGTTTGGGTACGGAGCCGCCCTACGAGCAGTACTTC. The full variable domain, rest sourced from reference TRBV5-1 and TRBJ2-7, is KAGVTQTPRYLIKTRGQQVTLSCSPISGHRSVSWYQQTPGQGLQFLFEYFSETQRNKGNFPGRFSGRQFSNSRSEMNVSTLELGDSALYLCASSLGTEPPYEQYFGPGTRLTVT.

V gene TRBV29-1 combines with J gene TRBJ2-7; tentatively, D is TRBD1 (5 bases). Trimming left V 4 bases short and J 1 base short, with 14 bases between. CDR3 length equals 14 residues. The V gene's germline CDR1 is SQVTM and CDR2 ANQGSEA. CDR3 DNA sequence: TGCAGCGTTGGGGGCCAGGGTGTTTCCTACGAGCAGTACTTC. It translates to CSVGGQGVSYEQYF.

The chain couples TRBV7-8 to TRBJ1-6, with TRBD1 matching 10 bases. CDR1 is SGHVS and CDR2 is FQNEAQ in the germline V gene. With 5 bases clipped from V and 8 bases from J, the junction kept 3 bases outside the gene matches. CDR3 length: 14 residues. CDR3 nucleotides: TGTGCCAGCAGCGTCGGACAGGGGGATTCACCCCTCCACTTT. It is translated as CASSVGQGDSPLHF.

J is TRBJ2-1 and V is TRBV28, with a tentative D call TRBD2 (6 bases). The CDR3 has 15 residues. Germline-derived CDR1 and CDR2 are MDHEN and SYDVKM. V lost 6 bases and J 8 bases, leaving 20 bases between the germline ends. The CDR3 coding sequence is TGTGCCAGCAGCCCGGAGTCGGAGGGGAGCGATGAGCAGTTCTTC. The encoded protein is CASSPESEGSDEQFF. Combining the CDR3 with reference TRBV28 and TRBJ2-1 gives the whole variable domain DVKVTQSSRYLVKRTGEKVFLECVQDMDHENMFWYRQDPGLGLRLIYFSYDVKMKEKGDIPEGYSVSREKKERFSLILESASTNQTSMYLCASSPESEGSDEQFFGPGTRLTVL.

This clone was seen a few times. As DNA, the CDR3 is TGTGCCACCAGCAGATCGGGGGGTATAGACGAGCAGTACTTC. Protein sequence: CATSRSGGIDEQYF. This rearrangement joins TRBV15 to TRBJ2-7; TRBD2 agrees at 7 bases. V dropped 2 bases and J dropped 5; count of bases not matched to a gene: 6. Germline V gene sequence: CDR1 LNHNV, CDR2 YYDKDF (reference sequence). The CDR3 length is 14 residues.

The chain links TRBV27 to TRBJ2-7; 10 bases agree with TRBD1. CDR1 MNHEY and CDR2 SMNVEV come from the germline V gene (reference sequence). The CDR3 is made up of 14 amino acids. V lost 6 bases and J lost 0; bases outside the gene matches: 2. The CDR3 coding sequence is TGTGCCAGCAGACGGGACAGGGGCTCCTACGAGCAGTACTTC. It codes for CASRRDRGSYEQYF.

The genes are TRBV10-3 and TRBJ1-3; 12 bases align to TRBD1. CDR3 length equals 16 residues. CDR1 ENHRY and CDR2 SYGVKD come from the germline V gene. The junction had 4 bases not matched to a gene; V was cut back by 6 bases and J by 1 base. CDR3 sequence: CAIRGQGANSGNTIYF. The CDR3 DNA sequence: TGTGCCATCAGGGGACAGGGGGCAAATTCTGGAAACACCATATATTTT.

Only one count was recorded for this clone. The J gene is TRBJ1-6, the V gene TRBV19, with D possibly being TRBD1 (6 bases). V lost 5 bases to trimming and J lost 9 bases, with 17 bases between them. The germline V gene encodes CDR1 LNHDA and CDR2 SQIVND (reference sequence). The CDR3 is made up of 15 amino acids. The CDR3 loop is CASSAVQGIGSPLHF. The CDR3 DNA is TGTGCCAGTAGTGCCGTCCAGGGGATAGGTTCACCCCTCCACTTT.

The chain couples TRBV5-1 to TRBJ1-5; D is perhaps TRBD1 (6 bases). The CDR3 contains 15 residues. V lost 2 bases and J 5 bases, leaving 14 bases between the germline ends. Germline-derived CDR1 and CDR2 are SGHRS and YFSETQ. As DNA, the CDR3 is TGCGCCAGCAGCTTAGACCCCTCAGGGGATCAGCCCCAGCATTTT. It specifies CASSLDPSGDQPQHF. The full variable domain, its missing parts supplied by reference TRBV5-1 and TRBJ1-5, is KAGVTQTPRYLIKTRGQQVTLSCSPISGHRSVSWYQQTPGQGLQFLFEYFSETQRNKGNFPGRFSGRQFSNSRSEMNVSTLELGDSALYLCASSLDPSGDQPQHFGDGTRLSIL.

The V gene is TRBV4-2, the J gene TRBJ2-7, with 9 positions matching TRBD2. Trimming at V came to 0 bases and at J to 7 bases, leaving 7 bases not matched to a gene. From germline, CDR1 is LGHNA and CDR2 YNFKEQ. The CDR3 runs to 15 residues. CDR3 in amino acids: CASSQEKRGAWEQYF. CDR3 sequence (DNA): TGTGCCAGCAGCCAAGAAAAGCGGGGGGCGTGGGAGCAGTACTTC.

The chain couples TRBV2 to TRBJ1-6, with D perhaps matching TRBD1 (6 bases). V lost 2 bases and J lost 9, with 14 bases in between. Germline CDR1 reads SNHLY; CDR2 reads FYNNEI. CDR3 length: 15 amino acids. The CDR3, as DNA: TGTGCCAGCAGTGAAACGACAGGCGCCCGTTCACCCCTCCACTTT. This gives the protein CASSETTGARSPLHF.